This TCR beta chain was sequenced for a study of T cell repertoires in ileal Crohn's disease. This clone was counted a few times. Time point described: proximal margin of the surgical specimen (macroscopically non-inflamed). Between the trimmed V and J ends, which lost 0 bases and 6 bases, there was a span of 5 bases. Germline values: CDR1 MNHNS, CDR2 SASEGT. This CDR3 has 13 residues. This table comes from immunoSEQ multiplex PCR, and its TCRdb copy is limited to in-frame clones, with some not included. The table lists about 4,100 clones, over 60% of them singletons. The sample comprised ileal tissue. The rearrangement joins TRBV6-1 to TRBJ2-2; no firm D call. This TCR derives from an adult with Crohn's disease. As DNA, the CDR3 is TGTGCCAGCAGTGAAGCGGTCTCCGGGGAGCTGTTTTTT. Its protein is CASSEAVSGELFF.